This entry is about one T cell receptor (beta chain). Its antigen remains unidentified. The data originate from a study of post-analysis software for immune sequencing data. On the study more broadly: Recorded subtypes: relapsing-remitting, secondary progressive, progressive-relapsing; some patients unannotated. Findings of the study overall: Significantly lower normalized Chao1 diversity was found in patients with multiple sclerosis relative to controls. With TRBV5-6, TRBV5-1 and TRBV20-1 included, a handful of TRBV segments were more frequent in patients than in controls.

TCR beta libraries were prepared from cDNA with unique molecular identifiers. Between 1 and 10 million T cells gave rise to approximately 520,000 cDNA molecules. TCRdb re-called the PCR reads through MiXCR, storing one row per CDR3 protein. The sample carries about 770,000 distinct CDR3 sequences, around 42% recorded once. The CDR3 sequence is 14 residues long. V dropped 7 bases and J dropped 3; count of bases not matched to a gene: 9. CDR1 is SGDLS and CDR2 is YYNGEE in the germline V gene. The genes are TRBV9 and TRBJ2-7, with 8 bases fitting TRBD2. The sequence derives from a girl under 18 with multiple sclerosis. The sample consisted of blood. CDR3 DNA sequence: TGTGCCAGCGCGCCACTAGCGGCTGACTACGAGCAGTACTTC. Translation: CASAPLAADYEQYF.